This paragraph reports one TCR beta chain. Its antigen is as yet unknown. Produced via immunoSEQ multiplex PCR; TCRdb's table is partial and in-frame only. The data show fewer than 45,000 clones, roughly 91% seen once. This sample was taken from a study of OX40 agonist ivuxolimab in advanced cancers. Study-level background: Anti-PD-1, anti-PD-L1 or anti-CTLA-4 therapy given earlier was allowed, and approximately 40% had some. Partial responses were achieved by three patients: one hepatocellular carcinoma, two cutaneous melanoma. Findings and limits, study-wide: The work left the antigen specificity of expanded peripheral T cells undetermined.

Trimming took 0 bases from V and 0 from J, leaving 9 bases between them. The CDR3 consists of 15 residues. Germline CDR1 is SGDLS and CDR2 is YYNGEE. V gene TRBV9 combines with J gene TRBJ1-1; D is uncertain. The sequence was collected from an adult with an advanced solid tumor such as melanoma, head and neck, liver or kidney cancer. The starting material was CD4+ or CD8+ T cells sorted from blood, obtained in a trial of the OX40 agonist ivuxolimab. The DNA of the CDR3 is TGTGCCAGCAGCGTAGGAGCTGTGATGAACACTGAAGCTTTCTTT. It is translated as CASSVGAVMNTEAFF.